These 14 T cell receptor beta chains were all obtained from the same sample, sequenced in a study of radiotherapy plus CTLA-4 blockade in lung cancer. Profiled with immunoSEQ multiplex PCR; TCRdb holds only in-frame clones, not every one. The sample carries about 80,000 clones, more than 75% recorded once. The sequencing here drew on peripheral blood, taken from a patient treated with radiotherapy plus ipilimumab. The source of these receptors is a human donor with non-small cell lung cancer who had stable disease on radiotherapy plus ipilimumab.

The gene calls are TRBV4-1 and TRBJ2-1, with 7 nucleotides matching TRBD1. The CDR3 is 14 amino acids. With 4 bases clipped from V and 3 bases from J, the junction kept 3 bases outside the gene matches. The germline CDR1 and CDR2 sequences are MGHRA and YSYEKL. The CDR3 nucleotides are TGCGCCAGCAGCCCTCGGGACAGCTACAATGAGCAGTTCTTC. Amino acids: CASSPRDSYNEQFF.

V usage is TRBV18 and J usage is TRBJ2-7; 10 positions agree with TRBD1. Per the germline V gene, CDR1 is KGHSH and CDR2 is LQKENI. The CDR3 is 14 amino acids. Trimming at V came to 0 bases and at J to 4 bases, leaving 0 bases not matched to a gene. The CDR3 here is CASSPPGQGYEQYF. The CDR3 region has the DNA TGTGCCAGCTCACCACCGGGACAGGGGTACGAGCAGTACTTC.

This clone appeared a few times. The V gene is TRBV5-4, the J gene TRBJ2-5; D gene uncertain. The CDR3 runs to 11 residues. The ends were cut back, 1 base at V and 5 bases at J, with 3 bases in the middle. Germline CDR1 reads SGHNT; CDR2 reads YYREEE (reference sequence). The CDR3 loop reads CASSLRETQYF. CDR3 nucleotides: TGTGCCAGCAGCTTGAGGGAGACCCAGTACTTC.

The chain recombines TRBV6-4 with TRBJ2-1; perhaps TRBD2 as D (6 bases). Trimming took 6 bases from V and 6 from J, leaving 15 bases between them. Germline assignment: CDR1 MRHNA and CDR2 SNTAGT. This CDR3 has 14 amino acids. The CDR3: CASSLTQGGNEQFF. CDR3 DNA sequence: TGTGCCAGCAGCCTGACGCAGGGAGGCAATGAGCAGTTCTTC.

This sequence joins TRBV2 and TRBJ2-7; no clear D gene. The CDR3 has 14 residues. V shed 7 bases and J shed 4 bases, with 17 bases lying between them. CDR1 is SNHLY, CDR2 FYNNEI, per germline. The CDR3 is CASTDWTENYEQYF. The CDR3 region has the DNA TGTGCCAGCACTGACTGGACGGAAAATTACGAGCAGTACTTC.

The chain couples TRBV30 to TRBJ1-1; no definite D call. Trimming took off 3 bases at V and 1 base at J, with 15 bases between the two ends. Germline assignment: CDR1 GTSNPN and CDR2 SVGIG (reference sequence). This CDR3 has 15 residues. The CDR3 protein is CAWRVGLLSNTEAFF. CDR3 nucleotide sequence: TGTGCCTGGAGGGTTGGCTTGCTTTCGAACACTGAAGCTTTCTTT.

V and J are TRBV6-1 and TRBJ1-3; no definite D call. CDR3 length equals 14 residues. The germline CDR1 and CDR2 sequences are MNHNS and SASEGT. The V gene lost 1 base and the J gene lost 0 bases, with 4 bases spanning the gap. CDR3 DNA: TGTGCCAGCAGTGAAGGCAACTCTGGAAACACCATATATTTT. It yields the protein CASSEGNSGNTIYF.

The chain combines TRBV2 with TRBJ1-2; D is unresolved. Trimming pared 1 base from V and 3 bases from J, leaving 9 bases between. The CDR3 runs 14 residues. Germline V lookup: CDR1 SNHLY, CDR2 FYNNEI. The CDR3 loop is CASSEVGPDYGYTF. The CDR3 region has the DNA TGTGCCAGCAGTGAAGTTGGACCCGACTATGGCTACACCTTC.

V is TRBV6-1 and J is TRBJ1-6; no reliable D call. This CDR3 spans 18 amino acids. Germline V CDR1 and CDR2: MNHNS, SASEGT. Trimming cost V 0 bases and J 0 bases, with 12 bases left between them. The CDR3 reads CASSEAASFSSYNSPLHF. The CDR3 region has the DNA TGTGCCAGCAGTGAAGCCGCCTCGTTCAGCTCCTATAATTCACCCCTCCACTTT.

This clone was picked up one time. The CDR3 protein is CASSFGGELFF. The CDR3 DNA is TGTGCCAGCAGTTTCGGCGGGGAGCTGTTTTTT. The V call is TRBV7-3, the J call TRBJ2-2, with D hard to call. Germline-derived CDR1 and CDR2 are SGHTA and FQGTGA. Trimming removed 6 bases at V and 7 bases at J, with 6 bases between. The CDR3 has 11 residues.

V usage is TRBV7-3 and J usage is TRBJ2-1; D may be TRBD2 (6 bases). The CDR3 contains 17 residues. The germline V gene has CDR1 SGHTA and CDR2 FQGTGA. Deletions cut 3 bases from V and 0 bases from J, with 15 bases between. The CDR3 nucleotides read TGTGCCAGCAGCTTTGAGCTTAGCGGAAGCTCCTACAATGAGCAGTTCTTC. As protein: CASSFELSGSSYNEQFF. Drawing the rest from reference TRBV7-3 and TRBJ2-1, the complete variable domain is GAGVSQTPSNKVTEKGKYVELRCDPISGHTALYWYRQSLGQGPEFLIYFQGTGAADDSGLPNDRFFAVRPEGSVSTLKIQRTERGDSAVYLCASSFELSGSSYNEQFFGPGTRLTVL.

The chain joins TRBV27 to TRBJ2-7, with 8 bases fitting TRBD2. The CDR3 covers 16 residues. CDR1 and CDR2 from the germline V gene are MNHEY and SMNVEV (reference sequence). V shed 8 bases, J shed 3 bases, and the junction held 15 bases outside the gene matches. In nucleotides, the CDR3 is TGTGCCAGCCCTTCTGCCCGCAGCGGGAGTAGCTACGAGCAGTACTTC. Encoded protein: CASPSARSGSSYEQYF.

The DNA of the CDR3 is TGCGCCAGCAGAGCGACAGGGTCAACTAATGAAAAACTGTTTTTT. Encoded protein: CASRATGSTNEKLFF. The gene calls are TRBV5-1 and TRBJ1-4, with 7 bases that match TRBD1. Germline V lookup: CDR1 SGHRS, CDR2 YFSETQ. CDR3 length: 15 amino acids. The V segment lost 5 bases and the J segment 0 bases; nucleotides outside the gene matches: 4.

The chain couples TRBV19 to TRBJ2-6, with 10 bases fitting TRBD2. Germline V lookup: CDR1 LNHDA, CDR2 SQIVND (reference sequence). V lost 1 base and J lost 0; bases outside the gene matches: 6. The CDR3 sequence is 19 residues long. The chain's CDR3 is CASSIARLAGGSGANVLTF. Written as DNA, the CDR3 is TGTGCCAGTAGTATAGCCCGACTAGCGGGTGGCTCTGGGGCCAACGTCCTGACTTTC.